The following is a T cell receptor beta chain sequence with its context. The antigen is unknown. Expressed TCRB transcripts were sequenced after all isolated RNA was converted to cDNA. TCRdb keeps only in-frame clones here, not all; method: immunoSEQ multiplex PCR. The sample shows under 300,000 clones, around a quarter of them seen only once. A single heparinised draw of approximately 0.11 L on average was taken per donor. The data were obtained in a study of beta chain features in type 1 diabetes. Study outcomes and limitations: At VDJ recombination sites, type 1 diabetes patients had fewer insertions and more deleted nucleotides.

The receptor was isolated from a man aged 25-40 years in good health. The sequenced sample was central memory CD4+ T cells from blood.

The CDR3 nucleotides are TGTGCCAGCACCCCTACCCAGGGCCAAGAGACCCAGTACTTC. This encodes CASTPTQGQETQYF. The chain employs TRBV6-6 and TRBJ2-5; the D gene is possibly TRBD1 (5 bases). Between the trimmed V and J ends, which lost 7 bases and 1 base, there was a span of 13 bases. The CDR3 has 14 residues. CDR1 and CDR2 from the germline V gene are MNHNY and SVGAGI (reference sequence).